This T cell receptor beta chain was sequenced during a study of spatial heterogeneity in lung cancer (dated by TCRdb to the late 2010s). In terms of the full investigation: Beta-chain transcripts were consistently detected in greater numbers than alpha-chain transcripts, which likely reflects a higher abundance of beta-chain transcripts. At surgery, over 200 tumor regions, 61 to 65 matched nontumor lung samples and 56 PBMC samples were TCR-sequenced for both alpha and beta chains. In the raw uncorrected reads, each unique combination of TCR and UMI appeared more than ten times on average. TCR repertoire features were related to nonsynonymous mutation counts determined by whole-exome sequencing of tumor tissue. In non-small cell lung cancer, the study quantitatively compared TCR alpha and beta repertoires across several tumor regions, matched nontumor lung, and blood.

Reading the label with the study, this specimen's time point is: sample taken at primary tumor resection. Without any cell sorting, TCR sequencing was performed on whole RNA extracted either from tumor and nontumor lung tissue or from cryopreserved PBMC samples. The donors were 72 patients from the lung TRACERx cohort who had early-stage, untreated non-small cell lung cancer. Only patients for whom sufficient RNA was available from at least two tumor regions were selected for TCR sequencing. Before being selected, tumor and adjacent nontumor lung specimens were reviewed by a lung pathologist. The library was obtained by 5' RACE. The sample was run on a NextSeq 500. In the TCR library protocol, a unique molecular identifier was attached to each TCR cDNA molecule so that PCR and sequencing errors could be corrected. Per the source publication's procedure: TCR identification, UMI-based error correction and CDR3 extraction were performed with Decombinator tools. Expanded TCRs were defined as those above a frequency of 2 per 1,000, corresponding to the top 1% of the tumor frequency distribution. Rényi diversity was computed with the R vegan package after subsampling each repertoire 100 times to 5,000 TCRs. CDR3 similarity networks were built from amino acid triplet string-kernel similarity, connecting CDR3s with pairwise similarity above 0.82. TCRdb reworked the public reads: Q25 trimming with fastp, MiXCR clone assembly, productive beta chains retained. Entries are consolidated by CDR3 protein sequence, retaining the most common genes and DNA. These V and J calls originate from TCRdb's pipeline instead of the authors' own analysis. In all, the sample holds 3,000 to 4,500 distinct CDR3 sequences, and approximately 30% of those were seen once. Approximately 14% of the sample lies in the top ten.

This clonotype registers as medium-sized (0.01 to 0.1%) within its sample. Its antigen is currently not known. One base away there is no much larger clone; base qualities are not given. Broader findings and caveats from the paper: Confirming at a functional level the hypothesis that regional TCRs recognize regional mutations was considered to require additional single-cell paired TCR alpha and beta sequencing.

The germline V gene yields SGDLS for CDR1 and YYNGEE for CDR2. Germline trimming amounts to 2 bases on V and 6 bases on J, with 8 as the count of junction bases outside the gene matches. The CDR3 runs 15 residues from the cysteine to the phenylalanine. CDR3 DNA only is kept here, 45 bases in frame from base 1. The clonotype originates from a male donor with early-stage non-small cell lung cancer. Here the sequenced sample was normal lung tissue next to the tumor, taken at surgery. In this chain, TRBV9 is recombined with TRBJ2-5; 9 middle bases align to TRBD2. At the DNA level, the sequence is TGTGCCAGCAGCGTGGATCTAGCGGGACGGAAGACCCAGTACTTC. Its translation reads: CASSVDLAGRKTQYF. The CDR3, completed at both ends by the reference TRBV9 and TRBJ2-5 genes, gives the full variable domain DSGVTQTPKHLITATGQRVTLRCSPRSGDLSVYWYQQSLDQGLQFLIQYYNGEERAKGNILERFSAQQFPDLHSELNLSSLELGDSALYFCASSVDLAGRKTQYFGPGTRLLVL.